These T cell receptor beta chains were read from a single sample in a study of shared clonotypes between healthy human individuals. Here immunoSEQ multiplex PCR was the method, and the copy in TCRdb shows in-frame clones only, minus some. The table records roughly 530,000 clones, about 96% of them present only once. The sequencing sample was made of naive CD4+ T cells sorted from blood. The receptors were sampled from a woman aged 30 to 39 in good health. Both conserved end residues are part of each CDR3. The order of the fields is V gene, J gene, clone size, D gene, CDR3 DNA, CDR3 protein. A D gene is named only where the DNA matches it firmly. Not all rows give a size; the values are once, few, many and, for expanded clones, a class.

V gene: TRBV28
J gene: TRBJ2-7
clone size: .
D gene: .
CDR3 DNA: TGTGCCAGCAGTTCCCCCGGGACACTTTCCTACGAGCAGTACTTC
CDR3 protein: CASSSPGTLSYEQYF

V gene: TRBV14
J gene: TRBJ1-1
clone size: .
D gene: .
CDR3 DNA: TGTGCCAGCAGCCACGGGAAGAACACTGAAGCTTTCTTT
CDR3 protein: CASSHGKNTEAFF

V gene: TRBV25-1
J gene: TRBJ2-1
clone size: .
D gene: .
CDR3 DNA: TGTGCCAGCAGTGACGGGGCTGGCGATGAGCAGTTCTTC
CDR3 protein: CASSDGAGDEQFF

V gene: TRBV5-1
J gene: TRBJ2-7
clone size: .
D gene: .
CDR3 DNA: TGCGCCAGCAGCGGAACAGGGTTTTACGAGCAGTACTTC
CDR3 protein: CASSGTGFYEQYF

V gene: TRBV7-9
J gene: TRBJ2-7
clone size: .
D gene: .
CDR3 DNA: TGTGCCAGCAGCTGGGTCCCGGGCCCTTCCACCTACGAGCAGTACTTC
CDR3 protein: CASSWVPGPSTYEQYF

V gene: TRBV28
J gene: TRBJ1-2
clone size: .
D gene: .
CDR3 DNA: TGTGCCACAGGGGTAAAGGAAACTAACTATGGCTACACCTTC
CDR3 protein: CATGVKETNYGYTF

V gene: TRBV28
J gene: TRBJ1-1
clone size: .
D gene: TRBD1
CDR3 DNA: TGTGCCAGCAGCACTCCGGACAGGGGGGATACTGAAGCTTTCTTT
CDR3 protein: CASSTPDRGDTEAFF

V gene: TRBV6-1
J gene: TRBJ2-7
clone size: .
D gene: .
CDR3 DNA: TGTGCCAGCAGTGAAATGAGGGCCCCCATCTACGAGCAGTACTTC
CDR3 protein: CASSEMRAPIYEQYF

V gene: TRBV6-5
J gene: TRBJ2-5
clone size: .
D gene: TRBD2
CDR3 DNA: TGTGCCGCAACCGGGACTAGCGGACAGACCCAGTACTTC
CDR3 protein: CAATGTSGQTQYF

V gene: TRBV5-5
J gene: TRBJ1-2
clone size: .
D gene: .
CDR3 DNA: TGTGCCAGCAGCGTCAGGCAGGGTAGCTATGGCTACACCTTC
CDR3 protein: CASSVRQGSYGYTF

V gene: TRBV19
J gene: TRBJ2-4
clone size: once
D gene: .
CDR3 DNA: TGTGCCAGTAGTATTCCTTGGCTTAAAAACATTCAGTACTTC
CDR3 protein: CASSIPWLKNIQYF

V gene: TRBV19
J gene: TRBJ2-1
clone size: .
D gene: .
CDR3 DNA: TGTGCCAGTACTAGAGGCTCCTACAATGAGCAGTTCTTC
CDR3 protein: CASTRGSYNEQFF

V gene: TRBV5-1
J gene: TRBJ1-3
clone size: .
D gene: .
CDR3 DNA: TGCGCCAGCAGCCAAGTGCCTGGCTCTGGAAACACCATATATTTT
CDR3 protein: CASSQVPGSGNTIYF

V gene: TRBV6-6
J gene: TRBJ1-5
clone size: .
D gene: .
CDR3 DNA: TGTGCCAGCAGTTACGAGGGGTTTCAGCCCCAGCATTTT
CDR3 protein: CASSYEGFQPQHF

V gene: TRBV5-4
J gene: TRBJ2-7
clone size: .
D gene: TRBD2
CDR3 DNA: TGTGCCAGCAGCTTGGCTAGCGGGAGGTTAGAAGGCGAGCAGTACTTC
CDR3 protein: CASSLASGRLEGEQYF

V gene: TRBV6-5
J gene: TRBJ2-3
clone size: .
D gene: TRBD2
CDR3 DNA: TGTGCCAGCAGTTACTTGGGACTAGGGGAAGATACGCAGTATTTT
CDR3 protein: CASSYLGLGEDTQYF

V gene: TRBV10-3
J gene: TRBJ2-7
clone size: .
D gene: TRBD1
CDR3 DNA: TGTGCCATCAGTGAGCAGGGACAGGGTTCCTACGAGCAGTACTTC
CDR3 protein: CAISEQGQGSYEQYF

V gene: TRBV2
J gene: TRBJ1-1
clone size: .
D gene: .
CDR3 DNA: TGTGCCAGCAAGGCAGACTCGAACACTGAAGCTTTCTTT
CDR3 protein: CASKADSNTEAFF

V gene: TRBV4-1
J gene: TRBJ1-2
clone size: .
D gene: .
CDR3 DNA: TGCGCCAGCAGCCAAGATGTCGACTATGGCTACACCTTC
CDR3 protein: CASSQDVDYGYTF

V gene: TRBV19
J gene: TRBJ2-2
clone size: .
D gene: .
CDR3 DNA: TGTGCCAGTAAACGAGGCGGGATTGCGGTCACCGGGGAGCTGTTTTTT
CDR3 protein: CASKRGGIAVTGELFF

V gene: TRBV28
J gene: TRBJ2-7
clone size: .
D gene: .
CDR3 DNA: TGTGCCAGCAGTTTGACCTCAAGCTCCTACGAGCAGTACTTC
CDR3 protein: CASSLTSSSYEQYF

V gene: TRBV5-1
J gene: TRBJ1-3
clone size: .
D gene: TRBD1
CDR3 DNA: TGCGCCAGCAGCTTAAAGCCCGGGACAGGGGTTGGAAACACCATATATTTT
CDR3 protein: CASSLKPGTGVGNTIYF

V gene: TRBV7-6
J gene: TRBJ2-2
clone size: .
D gene: .
CDR3 DNA: TGTGCCAGCAGCCGCCTCGGTGATACGAACACCGGGGAGCTGTTTTTT
CDR3 protein: CASSRLGDTNTGELFF

V gene: TRBV18
J gene: TRBJ2-3
clone size: .
D gene: .
CDR3 DNA: TGTGCCAGCTCCCCTAGCCTAGATACGCAGTATTTT
CDR3 protein: CASSPSLDTQYF

V gene: TRBV19
J gene: TRBJ2-2
clone size: once
D gene: TRBD2
CDR3 DNA: TGTGCCAGTAGTATGCGGGGACTAGCGGCCGGGGAGCTGTTTTTT
CDR3 protein: CASSMRGLAAGELFF

V gene: TRBV9
J gene: TRBJ2-7
clone size: once
D gene: TRBD2
CDR3 DNA: TGTGCCAGCAGCGTAGGAAGCGGGAGCAGGTACGAGCAGTACTTC
CDR3 protein: CASSVGSGSRYEQYF

V gene: TRBV2
J gene: TRBJ2-7
clone size: .
D gene: .
CDR3 DNA: TGTGCCAGCAGGGGGACCTCCTCCTACGAGCAGTACTTC
CDR3 protein: CASRGTSSYEQYF

V gene: TRBV6-5
J gene: TRBJ2-2
clone size: .
D gene: .
CDR3 DNA: TGTGCCAGCAGTTGGGGCGGGGAGCTGTTTTTT
CDR3 protein: CASSWGGELFF

V gene: TRBV11-3
J gene: TRBJ2-1
clone size: .
D gene: .
CDR3 DNA: TGTGCCAGCAGCTTAGTTGGCGATGAGCAGTTCTTC
CDR3 protein: CASSLVGDEQFF

V gene: TRBV7-7
J gene: TRBJ2-5
clone size: .
D gene: TRBD2
CDR3 DNA: TGTGCCAGCAGCTTAGTCCCCGGACTAGCGGGGGGGGTCCAAGAGACCCAGTACTTC
CDR3 protein: CASSLVPGLAGGVQETQYF

V gene: TRBV7-6
J gene: TRBJ1-1
clone size: .
D gene: .
CDR3 DNA: TGTGCCAGCAGCCCGGGGCGGATGAACACTGAAGCTTTCTTT
CDR3 protein: CASSPGRMNTEAFF

V gene: TRBV14
J gene: TRBJ2-3
clone size: .
D gene: .
CDR3 DNA: TGTGCCAGCAGCCAAGTAGGAGGTAGCGCAGATACGCAGTATTTT
CDR3 protein: CASSQVGGSADTQYF

V gene: TRBV9
J gene: TRBJ1-2
clone size: .
D gene: .
CDR3 DNA: TGTGCCAGCAGCGTAGAACACTATGGCTACACCTTC
CDR3 protein: CASSVEHYGYTF

V gene: TRBV5-1
J gene: TRBJ2-7
clone size: .
D gene: TRBD1
CDR3 DNA: TGCGCCAGCAGCAGGGGACAGGGAACCTACGAGCAGTACTTC
CDR3 protein: CASSRGQGTYEQYF

V gene: TRBV28
J gene: TRBJ2-7
clone size: .
D gene: .
CDR3 DNA: TGTGCCAGCAGTTCCTCCGGGACGGGGGCCCGCGGGCAGTACTTC
CDR3 protein: CASSSSGTGARGQYF

V gene: TRBV29-1
J gene: TRBJ2-3
clone size: once
D gene: .
CDR3 DNA: TGCAGCGTTATGACCTCTAGCACAGATACGCAGTATTTT
CDR3 protein: CSVMTSSTDTQYF

V gene: TRBV14
J gene: TRBJ2-1
clone size: .
D gene: .
CDR3 DNA: TGTGCCAGCAGCCAAGATCGAGGGCGGTTTACCTACAATGAGCAGTTCTTC
CDR3 protein: CASSQDRGRFTYNEQFF

V gene: TRBV6-5
J gene: TRBJ1-1
clone size: .
D gene: .
CDR3 DNA: TGTGCCAGCAGTTACTCCAGAGAGTCGACCGGTGAAGCTTTCTTT
CDR3 protein: CASSYSRESTGEAFF

V gene: TRBV29-1
J gene: TRBJ2-4
clone size: once
D gene: TRBD1
CDR3 DNA: TGCAGCGTACAAGACAGGGGTAATTCGGCCAAAAACATTCAGTACTTC
CDR3 protein: CSVQDRGNSAKNIQYF

V gene: TRBV28
J gene: TRBJ1-3
clone size: .
D gene: TRBD1
CDR3 DNA: TGTGCCAGCAGACACGATTACACACCGGGACAGGAAAACCTTAGCTCTGGAAACACCATATATTTT
CDR3 protein: CASRHDYTPGQENLSSGNTIYF

V gene: TRBV28
J gene: TRBJ2-3
clone size: .
D gene: .
CDR3 DNA: TGTGCCAGCAGGCAGGGGAGGGGGAATACGCAGTATTTT
CDR3 protein: CASRQGRGNTQYF

V gene: TRBV18
J gene: TRBJ2-5
clone size: .
D gene: TRBD2
CDR3 DNA: TGTGCCAGCTCAAACGCTGGGAGGGCAGAGACCCAGTACTTC
CDR3 protein: CASSNAGRAETQYF

V gene: TRBV13
J gene: TRBJ2-3
clone size: .
D gene: TRBD1
CDR3 DNA: TGTGCCAGCAGTAACACTTACCCGGGACAGTCAGAAACTAGCACAGATACGCAGTATTTT
CDR3 protein: CASSNTYPGQSETSTDTQYF

V gene: TRBV9
J gene: TRBJ1-3
clone size: .
D gene: TRBD1
CDR3 DNA: TGTGCCAGCAGCGTAGGGGGACAGGGAAACACCATATATTTT
CDR3 protein: CASSVGGQGNTIYF

V gene: TRBV11-2
J gene: TRBJ2-1
clone size: .
D gene: TRBD2
CDR3 DNA: TGTGCCAGCAGCCTTCTAGCGGGACCCTACAATGAGCAGTTCTTC
CDR3 protein: CASSLLAGPYNEQFF

V gene: TRBV2
J gene: TRBJ1-5
clone size: .
D gene: .
CDR3 DNA: TGTGCCAGCGGAAGGGAAACGGATCAGCCCCAGCATTTT
CDR3 protein: CASGRETDQPQHF

V gene: TRBV11-2
J gene: TRBJ1-5
clone size: .
D gene: TRBD1
CDR3 DNA: TGTGCCAGCAGCCTGGACAGGGGGGATCAGCCCCAGCATTTT
CDR3 protein: CASSLDRGDQPQHF